This TCR beta chain is from a study of cytomegalovirus exposure and HLA in healthy donors. The PCR made use of 60 Vbeta and 13 Jbeta primers. Repertoires were generated with immunoSEQ multiplex PCR, while TCRdb's copy carries only in-frame clones and drops some. The table shows more than 200,000 clones, with 60% to 85% occurring only once. The germline V gene has CDR1 SGHRS and CDR2 YFSETQ. J was trimmed by 7 bases and V by 4 bases; bases with no gene match: 10. The CDR3 sequence is 14 residues long. The sample comprised PBMCs. The chain links TRBV5-1 to TRBJ2-5; TRBD1 aligns across 7 bases. The origin of this receptor is a man in his forties in good health and CMV-seronegative. CDR3 residues: CASSRDHRGATQYF. In DNA, the CDR3 is TGCGCCAGCAGCAGGGACCACAGGGGAGCGACCCAGTACTTC.